These 17 T cell receptor beta chains were all obtained from the same sample, sequenced in a study of beta chain features in type 1 diabetes. Investigators reverse transcribed all isolated RNA, so they sequenced expressed TCRB transcripts. Using immunoSEQ multiplex PCR, the repertoire was profiled, and TCRdb retains in-frame clones only, with some absent. This repertoire shows around 300,000 clones, 12% to 15% found once; its top ten account for more than 6.5%. Sequenced input: central memory CD4+ T cells from blood. The receptors shown here come from a man between 25 and 39 years old in good health.

This clone appeared a few times. V usage is TRBV19 and J usage is TRBJ1-1; D perhaps matches TRBD1 (6 bases). In germline, CDR1 is LNHDA, CDR2 SQIVND (reference sequence). V lost 2 bases and J lost 1, with 11 bases in between. This CDR3 has 15 residues. Written as DNA, the CDR3 is TGTGCCAGTAGTATACGGGGGGGCGGGAACACTGAAGCTTTCTTT. This codes for CASSIRGGGNTEAFF.

This clone has a handful of counts. The CDR3, as DNA: TGTGCCAGCAGCCAGGACGGGAACTATGGCTACACCTTC. Encoded protein: CASSQDGNYGYTF. The rearrangement links TRBV7-9 to TRBJ1-2; D is undetermined. This CDR3 contains 13 residues. Germline V CDR1 and CDR2: SEHNR, FQNEAQ (reference sequence). The ends were cut back, 5 bases at V and 2 bases at J, with 9 bases in the middle.

The sample holds a few counts of this clone. The chain has TRBV5-6 and TRBJ2-5; D may match TRBD1 or TRBD2 (5 bases each). The CDR3 runs to 14 residues. V lost 2 bases, J lost 2 bases, and 10 bases lay in between. In germline, CDR1 is SGHDT, CDR2 YYEEEE. CDR3 in DNA: TGTGCCAGCAGCTTCTCGGGGCGGCAAGAGACCCAGTACTTC. As protein: CASSFSGRQETQYF.

This clone was picked up a small number of times. The chain is built from TRBV4-3 and TRBJ1-2; possibly TRBD1 for D (6 bases). The CDR3 has 15 amino acids. With 1 base removed from V and 4 bases from J, the gap between germline ends came to 13 bases. CDR1 is LGHNA, CDR2 YSLEER, per germline. The CDR3 nucleotides read TGCGCCAGCAGCCAAGTCGGGGACAAAACCTATGGCTACACCTTC. Translating it yields CASSQVGDKTYGYTF.

This clone occurred a few times. V and J are TRBV6-5 and TRBJ1-1; no firm D call. Germline CDR1 MNHEY, CDR2 SVGAGI. Between the trimmed V and J ends, which lost 0 bases and 11 bases, there was a span of 10 bases. The CDR3 is made up of 12 amino acids. CDR3 sequence: CASSYSSIPAFF. The CDR3 DNA is TGTGCCAGCAGTTACTCTAGCATCCCGGCTTTCTTT.

The V call is TRBV11-2, the J call TRBJ2-1, with 9 bases that match TRBD2. The CDR3 totals 15 residues. Per germline, CDR1 SGHAT and CDR2 FQNNGV. The ends lost 4 bases at V and 3 bases at J; junction bases unmatched: 4. CDR3 protein: CASSSLAGRYNEQFF. The CDR3 nucleotides read TGTGCCAGCAGCTCACTAGCGGGCCGCTACAATGAGCAGTTCTTC.

The CDR3 region is CASSLGHSGNTIYF. CDR3 sequence (DNA): TGTGCCAGCAGCTTAGGACACTCTGGAAACACCATATATTTT. The gene calls are TRBV7-3 and TRBJ1-3; a possible D gene is TRBD1 (5 bases). The germline V and J ends were trimmed by 2 bases and 0 bases, with 5 bases remaining between them. Germline values: CDR1 SGHTA, CDR2 FQGTGA. The CDR3 runs 14 residues.

This clone was seen a few times. V gene TRBV6-5 combines with J gene TRBJ1-5, with unresolved D. Germline-derived CDR1 and CDR2 are MNHEY and SVGAGI. The CDR3 is 12 amino acids. Trimming cost V 4 bases and J 5 bases, with 6 bases left between them. CDR3 sequence: CASSSRDQPQHF. Written as DNA, the CDR3 is TGTGCCAGCAGTTCTAGAGATCAGCCCCAGCATTTT.

V and J are TRBV9 and TRBJ1-6, with TRBD1 matching 8 bases. The germline CDR1 and CDR2 sequences are SGDLS and YYNGEE. The junction had 6 bases not matched to a gene; V was cut back by 4 bases and J by 6 bases. This CDR3 contains 15 residues. The DNA for the CDR3 is TGTGCCAGCAGCCCGAGGGACAGGCGTAATTCACCCCTCCACTTT. It specifies CASSPRDRRNSPLHF. The entire variable domain, with the rest obtained from reference TRBV9 and TRBJ1-6, is as follows: DSGVTQTPKHLITATGQRVTLRCSPRSGDLSVYWYQQSLDQGLQFLIQYYNGEERAKGNILERFSAQQFPDLHSELNLSSLELGDSALYFCASSPRDRRNSPLHFGNGTRLTVT.

This clone was counted between two and nine times. V usage is TRBV19 and J usage is TRBJ1-5; 8 bases line up with TRBD1. The CDR3 covers 16 residues. Germline lookup yields CDR1 LNHDA and CDR2 SQIVND (reference sequence). Unmatched junction bases numbered 12, after V lost 10 bases and J lost 1 base. The CDR3 DNA reads as TGTGCCATCCACTACGGACAGGGCCTAAGCAATCAGCCCCAGCATTTT. Translating gives CAIHYGQGLSNQPQHF.

Only a few counts were recorded for this clone. Germline is not matched at one junction end, which may reflect a read error. Other DNA sequences in the same sample also yield this CDR3. V and J are TRBV7-7 and TRBJ2-5; 11 bases are shared with TRBD2. From germline, CDR1 is SSHAT and CDR2 FNYEAQ (reference sequence). The CDR3 has 15 residues. CDR3 sequence (DNA): TGTGCTAGCAGCTTAGGGCTAGCGGGAGGAGAGACCCAGTACTTC. It specifies CASSLGLAGGETQYF.

In its sample, this clone was seen many times. This sequence joins TRBV4-3 and TRBJ2-2; D perhaps matches TRBD2 (5 bases). This CDR3 spans 17 amino acids. Germline lookup yields CDR1 LGHNA and CDR2 YSLEER. Trimming pared 0 bases from V and 1 base from J, leaving 12 bases between. This CDR3 reads CASSQDSYAGNTGELFF. The CDR3 DNA is TGCGCCAGCAGCCAAGATAGCTATGCGGGGAACACCGGGGAGCTGTTTTTT.

V and J are TRBV25-1 and TRBJ2-5; D is possibly TRBD1 (6 bases). The germline V gene encodes CDR1 MGHDK and CDR2 SYGVNS. The CDR3 sequence is 13 residues long. The V gene lost 6 bases and the J gene lost 3 bases, with 11 bases spanning the gap. The CDR3 nucleotides read TGTGCCAGCAGCAGCAGGGGAGAAGAGACCCAGTACTTC. It codes for CASSSRGEETQYF.

The rearrangement joins TRBV7-7 to TRBJ1-5; D unresolved. V was clipped by 4 bases and J by 5 bases, with 12 bases between them. The CDR3 length is 14 residues. Germline loops: CDR1 SSHAT, CDR2 FNYEAQ (reference sequence). CDR3 sequence (DNA): TGTGCCAGCAGCTCCAGTGCGTCGCATCAGCCCCAGCATTTT. The encoded protein is CASSSSASHQPQHF.

This clone was observed a few times. The J gene is TRBJ2-3, the V gene TRBV7-2; the D is unclear. The CDR3 length is 12 residues. V lost 4 bases and J lost 1, with 3 bases in between. CDR1 is SGHTA, CDR2 FQGNSA, per germline. The CDR3 sequence: CASSSGTDTQYF. The CDR3 DNA reads as TGTGCCAGCAGCTCCGGCACAGATACGCAGTATTTT.

The chain links TRBV13 to TRBJ1-2; no clear D. V lost 6 bases and J 8 bases, leaving 16 bases between the germline ends. The V gene's germline CDR1 is PRHDT and CDR2 FYEKMQ (reference sequence). CDR3 length: 13 amino acids. Written as DNA, the CDR3 is TGTGCCAGCAGGCTTCAACCAGTTGAGGGCTACACCTTC. Translation gives CASRLQPVEGYTF.

The chain recombines TRBV5-1 with TRBJ1-1, with D uncertain. V dropped 3 bases and J dropped 0 bases, with 9 bases sitting between them. Germline V gene data show CDR1 as SGHRS and CDR2 as YFSETQ. The CDR3 has 14 amino acids. The DNA of the CDR3 is TGCGCCAGCAGCTCCGAGAGCTTGAACACTGAAGCTTTCTTT. Its protein is CASSSESLNTEAFF.